This T cell receptor beta chain was identified during a study of CD8 T cells in Susac syndrome. Trimming took off 3 bases at V and 0 bases at J, with 7 bases between the two ends. The CDR3 contains 14 residues. cDNA came from roughly 0.5 to 1 ug RNA primed by random hexamers. TCRdb re-called the immunoSEQ multiplex PCR reads through MiXCR, storing one row per CDR3 protein. Here the sample spans 350,000 to 550,000 distinct CDR3 sequences, around 85% being singletons. The receptor was derived from a human donor with multiple sclerosis. The J gene is TRBJ2-3, the V gene TRBV12-3 or TRBV12-4; D gene uncertain. The sequenced sample was CD8+ T cells from PBMCs. DNA of the CDR3: TGTGCCAGCAGTTTCAGGAGCAGCACAGATACGCAGTATTTT. It codes for CASSFRSSTDTQYF.